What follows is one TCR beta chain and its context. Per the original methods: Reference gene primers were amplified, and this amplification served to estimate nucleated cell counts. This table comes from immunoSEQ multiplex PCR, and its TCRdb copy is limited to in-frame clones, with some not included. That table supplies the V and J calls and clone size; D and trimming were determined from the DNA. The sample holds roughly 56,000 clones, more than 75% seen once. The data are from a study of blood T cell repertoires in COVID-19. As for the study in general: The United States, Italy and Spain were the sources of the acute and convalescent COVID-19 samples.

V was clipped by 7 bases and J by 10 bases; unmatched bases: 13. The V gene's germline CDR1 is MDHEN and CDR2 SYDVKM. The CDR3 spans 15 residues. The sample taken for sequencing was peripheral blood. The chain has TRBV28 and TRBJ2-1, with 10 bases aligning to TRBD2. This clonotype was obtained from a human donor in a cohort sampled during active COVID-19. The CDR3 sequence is CASTVLAGQRGEQFF. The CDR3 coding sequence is TGTGCCAGCACCGTACTAGCGGGACAGAGGGGGGAGCAGTTCTTC.